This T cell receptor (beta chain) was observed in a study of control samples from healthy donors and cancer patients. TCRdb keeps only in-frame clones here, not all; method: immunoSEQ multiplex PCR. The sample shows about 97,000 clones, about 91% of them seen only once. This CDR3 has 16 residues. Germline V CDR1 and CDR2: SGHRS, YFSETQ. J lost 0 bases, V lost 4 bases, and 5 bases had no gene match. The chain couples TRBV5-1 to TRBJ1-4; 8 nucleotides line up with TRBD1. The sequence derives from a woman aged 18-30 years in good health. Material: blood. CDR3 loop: CASSPATGATNEKLFF. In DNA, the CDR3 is TGCGCCAGCAGCCCCGCGACAGGGGCAACTAATGAAAAACTGTTTTTT.